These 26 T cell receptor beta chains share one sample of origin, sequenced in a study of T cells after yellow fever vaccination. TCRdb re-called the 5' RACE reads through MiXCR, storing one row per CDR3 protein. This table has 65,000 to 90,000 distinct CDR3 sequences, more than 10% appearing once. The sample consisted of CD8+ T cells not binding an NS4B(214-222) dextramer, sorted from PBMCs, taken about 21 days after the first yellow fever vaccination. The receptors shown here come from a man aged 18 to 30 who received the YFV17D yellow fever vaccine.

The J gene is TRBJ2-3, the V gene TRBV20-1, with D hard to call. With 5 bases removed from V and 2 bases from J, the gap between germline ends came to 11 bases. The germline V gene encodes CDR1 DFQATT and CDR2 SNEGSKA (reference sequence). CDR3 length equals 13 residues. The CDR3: CSARGDTTDTQYF. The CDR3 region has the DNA TGCAGTGCTCGCGGTGACACCACAGATACGCAGTATTTT.

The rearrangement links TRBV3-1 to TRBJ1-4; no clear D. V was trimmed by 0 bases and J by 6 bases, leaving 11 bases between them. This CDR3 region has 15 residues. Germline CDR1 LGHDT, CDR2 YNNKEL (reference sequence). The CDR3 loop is CASSQDPAVYEKLFF. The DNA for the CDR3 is TGTGCCAGCAGCCAAGATCCGGCGGTTTATGAAAAACTGTTTTTT.

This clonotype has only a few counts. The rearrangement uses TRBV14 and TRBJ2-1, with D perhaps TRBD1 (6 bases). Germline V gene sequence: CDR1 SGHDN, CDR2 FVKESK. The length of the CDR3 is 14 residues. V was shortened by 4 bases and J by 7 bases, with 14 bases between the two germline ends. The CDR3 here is CASSPSWGPNEQFF. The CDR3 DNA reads TGTGCCAGCAGCCCTTCATGGGGGCCTAATGAGCAGTTCTTC.

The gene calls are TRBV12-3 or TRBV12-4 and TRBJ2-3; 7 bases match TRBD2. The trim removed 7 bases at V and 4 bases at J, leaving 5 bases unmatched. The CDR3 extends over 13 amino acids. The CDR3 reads CASTSGGADTQYF. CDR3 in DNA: TGTGCCAGCACCTCGGGGGGTGCAGATACGCAGTATTTT.

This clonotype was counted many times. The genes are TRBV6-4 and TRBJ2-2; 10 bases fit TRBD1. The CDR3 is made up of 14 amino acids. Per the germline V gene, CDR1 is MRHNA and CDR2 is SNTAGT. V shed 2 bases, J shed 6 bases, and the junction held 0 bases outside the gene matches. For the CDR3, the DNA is TGTGCCAGCAGTGACGGACAGGGGGCCGGGGAGCTGTTTTTT. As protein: CASSDGQGAGELFF.

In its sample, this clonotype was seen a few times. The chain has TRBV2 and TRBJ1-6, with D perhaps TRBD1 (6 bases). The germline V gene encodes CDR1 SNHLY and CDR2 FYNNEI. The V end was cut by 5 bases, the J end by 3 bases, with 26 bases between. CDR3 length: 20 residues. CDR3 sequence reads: CASSPPSHRTERDYNSPLHF. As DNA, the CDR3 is TGTGCCAGCAGTCCCCCGTCGCATAGGACAGAGAGAGACTATAATTCACCCCTCCACTTT.

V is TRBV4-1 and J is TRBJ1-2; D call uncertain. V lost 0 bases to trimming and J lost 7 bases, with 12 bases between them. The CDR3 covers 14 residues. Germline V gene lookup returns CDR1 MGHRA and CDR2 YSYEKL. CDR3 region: CASSQDQTGGGYTF. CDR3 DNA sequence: TGCGCCAGCAGCCAAGATCAAACGGGTGGTGGCTACACCTTC.

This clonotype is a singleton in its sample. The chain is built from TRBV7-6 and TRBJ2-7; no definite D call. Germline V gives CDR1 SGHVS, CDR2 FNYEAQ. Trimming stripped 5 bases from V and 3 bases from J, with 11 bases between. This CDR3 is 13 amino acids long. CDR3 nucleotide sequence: TGTGCCAGCAGCGCCGCCAGAGGCTACGAGCAGTACTTC. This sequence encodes CASSAARGYEQYF.

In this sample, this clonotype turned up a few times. CDR3 residues: CASSSSGEQGEQFF. Written as DNA, the CDR3 is TGTGCCAGCAGTTCTAGCGGGGAGCAGGGTGAGCAGTTCTTC. V gene TRBV27 combines with J gene TRBJ2-1; TRBD2 aligns across 9 bases. This CDR3 has 14 residues. After removal of 4 bases from V and 9 bases from J, the junction contained 7 bases not matched to a gene. In germline, CDR1 is MNHEY, CDR2 SMNVEV (reference sequence).

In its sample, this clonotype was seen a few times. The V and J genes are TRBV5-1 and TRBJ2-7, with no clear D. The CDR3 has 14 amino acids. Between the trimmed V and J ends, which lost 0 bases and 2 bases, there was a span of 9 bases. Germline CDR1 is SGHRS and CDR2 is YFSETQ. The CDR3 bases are TGCGCCAGCAGCTTGGTCGGACCGACCTACGAGCAGTACGTC. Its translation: CASSLVGPTYEQYV.

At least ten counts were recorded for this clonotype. CDR3 protein: CASSERASWGNEQFF. Here the CDR3 DNA reads TGTGCCAGCAGTGAACGGGCTAGTTGGGGGAATGAGCAGTTCTTC. J is TRBJ2-1 and V is TRBV25-1; D may be TRBD1 or TRBD2 (5 bases each). CDR1 is MGHDK, CDR2 SYGVNS, per germline. The CDR3 spans 15 residues. V lost 2 bases and J lost 7, with 15 bases in between.

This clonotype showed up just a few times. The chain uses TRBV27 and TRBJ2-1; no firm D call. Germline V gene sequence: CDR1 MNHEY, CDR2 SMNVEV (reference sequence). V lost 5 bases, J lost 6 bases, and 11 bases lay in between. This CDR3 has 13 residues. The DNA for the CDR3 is TGTGCCAGCAGTACCAGGTGGTCCAATGAGCAGTTCTTC. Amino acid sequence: CASSTRWSNEQFF.

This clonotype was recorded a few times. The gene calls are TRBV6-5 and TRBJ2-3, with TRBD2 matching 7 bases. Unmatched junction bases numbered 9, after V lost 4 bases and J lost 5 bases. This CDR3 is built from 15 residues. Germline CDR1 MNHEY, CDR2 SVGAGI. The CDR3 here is CASSLILGGGDTQYF. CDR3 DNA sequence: TGTGCCAGCAGTTTGATTTTGGGCGGGGGAGATACGCAGTATTTT.

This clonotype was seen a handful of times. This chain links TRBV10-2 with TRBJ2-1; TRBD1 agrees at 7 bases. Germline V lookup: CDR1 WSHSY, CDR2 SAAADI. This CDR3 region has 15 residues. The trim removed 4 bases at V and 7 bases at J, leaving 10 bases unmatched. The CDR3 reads CASSGGDREINEQFF. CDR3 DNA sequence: TGCGCCAGCAGTGGGGGAGACAGGGAAATTAATGAGCAGTTCTTC.

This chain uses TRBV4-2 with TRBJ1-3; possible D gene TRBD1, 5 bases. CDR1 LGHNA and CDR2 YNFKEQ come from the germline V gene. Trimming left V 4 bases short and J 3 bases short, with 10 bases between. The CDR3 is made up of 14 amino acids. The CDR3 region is CASSPLGDGNTIYF. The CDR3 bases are TGTGCCAGCAGCCCGCTGGGGGATGGAAACACCATATATTTT.

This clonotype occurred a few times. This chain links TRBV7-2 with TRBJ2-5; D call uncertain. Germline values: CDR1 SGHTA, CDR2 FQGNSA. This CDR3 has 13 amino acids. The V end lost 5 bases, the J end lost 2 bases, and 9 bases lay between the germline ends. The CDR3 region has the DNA TGTGCCAGCAGCCCACAGCTACAAGAGACCCAGTACTTC. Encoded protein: CASSPQLQETQYF.

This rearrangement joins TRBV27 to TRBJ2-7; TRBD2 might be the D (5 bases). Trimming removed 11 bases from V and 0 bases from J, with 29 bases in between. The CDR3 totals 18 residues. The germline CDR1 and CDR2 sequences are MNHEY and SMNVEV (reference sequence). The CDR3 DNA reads TGTGCCGCGCGGCCGTTAGAGCGGACGGCAGGCAGCTCCTACGAGCAGTACGTC. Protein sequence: CAARPLERTAGSSYEQYV.

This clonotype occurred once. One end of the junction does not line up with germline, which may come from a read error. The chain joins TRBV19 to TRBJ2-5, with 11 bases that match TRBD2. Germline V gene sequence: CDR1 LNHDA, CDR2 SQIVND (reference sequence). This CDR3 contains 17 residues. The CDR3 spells CASSPEVPSGGQDTQYF. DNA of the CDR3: TGTGCCAGTAGCCCAGAGGTCCCTAGCGGGGGGCAAGATACCCAGTACTTC. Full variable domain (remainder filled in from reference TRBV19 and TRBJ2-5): DGGITQSPKYLFRKEGQNVTLSCEQNLNHDAMYWYRQDPGQGLRLIYYSQIVNDFQKGDIAEGYSVSREKKESFPLTVTSAQKNPTAFYLCASSPEVPSGGQDTQYFGPGTRLLVL.

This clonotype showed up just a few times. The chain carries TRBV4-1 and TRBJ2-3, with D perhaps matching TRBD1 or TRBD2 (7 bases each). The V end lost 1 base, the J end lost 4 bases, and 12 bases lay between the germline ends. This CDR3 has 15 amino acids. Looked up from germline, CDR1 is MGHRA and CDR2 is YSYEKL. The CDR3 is CASSQGQGGADTQYF. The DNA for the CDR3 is TGCGCCAGCAGCCAAGGGCAGGGGGGGGCAGATACGCAGTATTTT.

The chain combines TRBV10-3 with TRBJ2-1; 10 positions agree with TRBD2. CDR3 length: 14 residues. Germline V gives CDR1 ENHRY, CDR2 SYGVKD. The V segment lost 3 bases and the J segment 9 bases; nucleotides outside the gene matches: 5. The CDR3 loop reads CAISDSGGAFEQFF. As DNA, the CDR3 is TGTGCCATCAGTGACAGCGGGGGGGCCTTTGAGCAGTTCTTC.

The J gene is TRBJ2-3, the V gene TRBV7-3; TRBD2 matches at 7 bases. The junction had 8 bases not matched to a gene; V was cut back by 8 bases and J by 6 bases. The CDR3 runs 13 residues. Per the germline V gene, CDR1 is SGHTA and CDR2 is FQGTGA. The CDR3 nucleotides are TGTGCCAGCCGCCTTACTAGCGTTGATACGCAGTATTTT. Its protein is CASRLTSVDTQYF.

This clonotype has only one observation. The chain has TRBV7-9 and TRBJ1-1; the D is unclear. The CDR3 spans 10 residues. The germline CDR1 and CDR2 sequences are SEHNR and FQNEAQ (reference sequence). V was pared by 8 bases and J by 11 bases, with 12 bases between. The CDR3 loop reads CASRPRGAFF. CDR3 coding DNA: TGTGCCAGCCGCCCCCGAGGGGCTTTCTTT.

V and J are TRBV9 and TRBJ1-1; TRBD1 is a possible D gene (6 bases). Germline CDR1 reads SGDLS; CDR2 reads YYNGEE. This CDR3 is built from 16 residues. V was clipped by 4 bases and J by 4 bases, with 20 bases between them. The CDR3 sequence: CASSWTDPDVATEAFF. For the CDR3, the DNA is TGTGCCAGCAGCTGGACAGACCCTGACGTAGCCACTGAAGCTTTCTTT.

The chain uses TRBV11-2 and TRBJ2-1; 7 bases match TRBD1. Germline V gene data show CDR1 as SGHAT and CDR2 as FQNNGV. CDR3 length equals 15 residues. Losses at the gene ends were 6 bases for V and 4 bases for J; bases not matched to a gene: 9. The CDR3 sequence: CASRDGTDVYNEQFF. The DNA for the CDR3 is TGTGCCAGCAGGGATGGGACAGACGTTTACAATGAGCAGTTCTTC. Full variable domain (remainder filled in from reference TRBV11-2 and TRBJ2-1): EAGVAQSPRYKIIEKRQSVAFWCNPISGHATLYWYQQILGQGPKLLIQFQNNGVVDDSQLPKDRFSAERLKGVDSTLKIQPAKLEDSAVYLCASRDGTDVYNEQFFGPGTRLTVL.

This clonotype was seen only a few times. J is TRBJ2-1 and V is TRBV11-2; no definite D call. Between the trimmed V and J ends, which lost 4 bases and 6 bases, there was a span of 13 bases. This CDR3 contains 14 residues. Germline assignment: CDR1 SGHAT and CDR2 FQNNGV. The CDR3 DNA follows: TGTGCCAGCAGCTCGAGTATAGGGTTCAATGAGCAGTTCTTC. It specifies CASSSSIGFNEQFF.

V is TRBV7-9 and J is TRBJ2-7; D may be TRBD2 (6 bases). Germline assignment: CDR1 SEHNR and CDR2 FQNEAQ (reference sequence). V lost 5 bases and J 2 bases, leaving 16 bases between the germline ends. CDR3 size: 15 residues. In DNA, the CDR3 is TGTGCCAGCAGCCATGGGGCTAGCGAAGCCTACGAGCAGTACTTC. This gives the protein CASSHGASEAYEQYF.